This TCR beta chain originates from a study of CD8 T cells in ankylosing spondylitis (dated by TCRdb to about 2017). The study in broad terms: The study profiled T cell receptor beta repertoires in healthy donors and ankylosing spondylitis patients to find disease-linked TCR variants. In total, the full study cohort was made up of over a hundred healthy donors and approximately 27 ankylosing spondylitis patients. Samples of peripheral blood were taken, and for ankylosing spondylitis patients, synovial fluid was collected as well. Here is what the overall study found, with its caveats: The disease-linked clones showed a CD8+ phenotype and occurred at relatively low frequencies in peripheral blood. Significant enrichment of the disease-linked clones was reported in matched synovial fluid samples from ankylosing spondylitis patients. Some motif variants were previously reported in synovial fluid and blood of reactive arthritis patients, suggesting common disease-initiation mechanisms. A TCR beta motif of eight highly homologous amino acid variants appeared characteristic of blood from ankylosing spondylitis patients.

The run used an Illumina HiSeq 2500. Quantitative 5'-RACE with molecular barcodes was used to prepare TCR beta libraries. As for the authors' bioinformatics: Disease-linked TCR variants were identified with a new computational method built on a probabilistic model of VDJ rearrangement. The raw public reads went through TCRdb reprocessing: fastp at Q25, MiXCR clone calling, in-frame beta chains kept. Rows with one shared CDR3 protein collapse into an entry with the most common genes and DNA. V and J calls and clone size were set by TCRdb, not the authors. The sample yields just under 350,000 distinct CDR3 sequences; roughly 15% were counted once. The ten largest clones take up 0.85% to 1.4% of the sample. About this clonotype itself: The antigen this receptor binds is unknown. No qualities accompany the bases; no much larger clone lies one base away.

V and J are trimmed by 4 bases and 2 bases, and the gene matches miss 13 bases of the junction. The CDR3 has 17 amino acids, counting the end cysteine and phenylalanine. Left in the record is the CDR3 DNA by itself, 51 bases read in frame from the first base. Specimen: blood, either unsorted or a sorted T cell fraction (not recorded which). The chain is assembled from TRBV12-3 or TRBV12-4 and TRBJ2-5, and TRBD2 aligns with 7 junction nucleotides. This receptor was identified in a male donor with ankylosing spondylitis or in good health (not recorded which). The CDR3 in this case is CASSWGGWAPVQETQYF. Here is the DNA: TGTGCCAGCAGTTGGGGGGGGTGGGCGCCCGTTCAAGAGACCCAGTACTTC.